This is a list of T cell receptor beta chains from one sample in a study of CD8+ T cells in alopecia areata. The protocol was immunoSEQ multiplex PCR, while the TCRdb copy is restricted to in-frame clones and leaves out a portion. The table lists 95,000 to 100,000 clones, about 60% of them singletons, with roughly 15% in the top ten. The sequenced sample was CD8+ T cells sorted from blood, obtained between weeks 55 and 70, from a patient treated with tofacitinib. These receptors originate from a human donor with alopecia areata. Each CDR3 is given with its conserved first and last residue. A D gene is named only where the DNA matches it firmly. Expanded clones get a size class; other rows say once, few or many, or leave the size out.

>-|TRBJ1-5|TRBD1|TRBV30
CAWGTGQGARQPQHF
TGTGCCTGGGGGACGGGACAGGGGGCGCGGCAGCCCCAGCATTTT
>few|TRBJ2-1|-|TRBV5-6
CASSLYAAAEQFF
TGTGCCAGCAGCTTGTACGCAGCCGCGGAGCAGTTCTTC
>few|TRBJ1-1|TRBD1|TRBV13
CASSRRTGTEAFF
TGTGCCAGCAGCCGAAGGACAGGCACTGAAGCTTTCTTT
>-|TRBJ1-2|-|TRBV5-1
CASSPGGARGYTF
TGCGCCAGCAGCCCCGGGGGGGCGCGAGGCTACACCTTC
>-|TRBJ2-7|TRBD2|TRBV11-2
CASSFGGKGYEQYF
TGTGCCAGCAGCTTCGGGGGGAAGGGCTACGAGCAGTACTTC
>-|TRBJ2-3|-|TRBV2
CATDSGDTQYF
TGTGCCACGGACTCAGGGGATACGCAGTATTTT
>-|TRBJ1-2|-|TRBV29-1
CSVEGLGGGYGYTF
TGCAGCGTTGAAGGGTTGGGAGGAGGATATGGCTACACCTTC
>few|TRBJ1-2|TRBD1|TRBV29-1
CSVLGTGGFGYTF
TGCAGCGTCCTCGGGACAGGGGGCTTCGGCTACACCTTC
>-|TRBJ2-1|-|TRBV7-9
CASSGPGSDEQFF
TGTGCCAGCAGCGGGCCCGGGAGCGATGAGCAGTTCTTC
>once|TRBJ1-1|-|TRBV20-1
CSTGTEAFF
TGCAGCACAGGCACTGAAGCTTTCTTT
>few|TRBJ1-1|TRBD1|TRBV5-1
CASSLSGQGENTEAFF
TGCGCCAGCAGCTTGTCCGGACAGGGGGAGAACACTGAAGCTTTCTTT
>-|TRBJ2-7|-|TRBV29-1
CSVVIRAYEQYF
TGCAGCGTTGTTATCAGAGCCTACGAGCAGTACTTC
>-|TRBJ2-1|-|TRBV27
CASSSSRSSYNEQFF
TGTGCCAGCAGTTCTTCCAGAAGCTCCTACAATGAGCAGTTCTTC
>-|TRBJ2-5|-|TRBV19
CASSISEGEQETQYF
TGTGCCAGTAGTATCTCGGAAGGGGAACAAGAGACCCAGTACTTC
>-|TRBJ1-4|-|TRBV5-1
CASSLESTGEKLFF
TGCGCCAGCAGCTTGGAGTCGACAGGTGAAAAACTGTTTTTT
>few|TRBJ2-3|TRBD1|TRBV29-1
CSGRQGGADTQYF
TGCAGCGGTCGACAGGGGGGGGCAGATACGCAGTATTTT
>-|TRBJ2-1|-|TRBV4-1
CASAGTQYNEQFF
TGCGCCAGCGCCGGGACACAATACAATGAGCAGTTCTTC